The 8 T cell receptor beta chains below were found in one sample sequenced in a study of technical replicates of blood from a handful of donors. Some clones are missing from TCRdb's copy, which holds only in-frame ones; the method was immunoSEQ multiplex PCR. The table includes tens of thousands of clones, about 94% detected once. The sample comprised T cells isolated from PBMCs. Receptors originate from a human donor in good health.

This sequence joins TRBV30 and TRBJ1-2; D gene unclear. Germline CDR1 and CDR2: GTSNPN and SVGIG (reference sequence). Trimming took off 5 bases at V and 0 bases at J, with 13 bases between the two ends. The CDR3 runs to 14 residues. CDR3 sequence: CAWEIWGANYGYTF. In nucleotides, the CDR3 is TGTGCCTGGGAAATATGGGGAGCTAACTATGGCTACACCTTC.

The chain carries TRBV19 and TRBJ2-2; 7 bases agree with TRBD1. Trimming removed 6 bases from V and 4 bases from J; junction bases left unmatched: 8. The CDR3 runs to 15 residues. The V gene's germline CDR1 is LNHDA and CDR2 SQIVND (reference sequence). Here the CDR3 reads CASSPDRVATGELFF. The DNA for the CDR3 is TGTGCCAGTAGCCCCGACAGGGTTGCCACCGGGGAGCTGTTTTTT.

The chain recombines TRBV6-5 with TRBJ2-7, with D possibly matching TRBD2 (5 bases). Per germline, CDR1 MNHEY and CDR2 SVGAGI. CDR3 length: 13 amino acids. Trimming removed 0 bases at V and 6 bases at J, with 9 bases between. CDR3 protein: CASSYSRELEQYF. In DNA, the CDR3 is TGTGCCAGCAGTTACTCACGGGAACTCGAGCAGTACTTC.

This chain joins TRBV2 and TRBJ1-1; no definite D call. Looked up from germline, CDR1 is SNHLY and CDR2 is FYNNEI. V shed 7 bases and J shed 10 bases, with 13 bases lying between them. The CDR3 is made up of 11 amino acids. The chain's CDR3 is CASNQPRAAFF. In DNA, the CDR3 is TGTGCCAGCAACCAGCCGAGGGCAGCTTTCTTT.

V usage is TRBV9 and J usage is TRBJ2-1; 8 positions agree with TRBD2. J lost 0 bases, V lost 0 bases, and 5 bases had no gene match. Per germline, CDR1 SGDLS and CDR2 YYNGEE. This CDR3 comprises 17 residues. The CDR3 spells CASSVGGSGSSYNEQFF. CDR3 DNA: TGTGCCAGCAGCGTAGGTGGGAGCGGGAGCTCCTACAATGAGCAGTTCTTC.

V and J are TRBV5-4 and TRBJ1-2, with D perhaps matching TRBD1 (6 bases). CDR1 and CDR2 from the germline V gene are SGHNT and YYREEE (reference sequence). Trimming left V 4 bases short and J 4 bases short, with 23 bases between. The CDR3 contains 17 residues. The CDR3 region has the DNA TGTGCCAGCAGCATTTACGGCTTGGACAGTTCGTTCTATGGCTACACCTTC. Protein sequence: CASSIYGLDSSFYGYTF.

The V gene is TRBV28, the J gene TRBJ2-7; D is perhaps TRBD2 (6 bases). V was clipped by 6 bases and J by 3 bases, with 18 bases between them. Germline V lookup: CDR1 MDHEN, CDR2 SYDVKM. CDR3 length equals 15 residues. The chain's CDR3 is CASSSGIWGLYEQYF. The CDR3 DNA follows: TGTGCCAGCAGCTCCGGGATCTGGGGACTCTACGAGCAGTACTTC.

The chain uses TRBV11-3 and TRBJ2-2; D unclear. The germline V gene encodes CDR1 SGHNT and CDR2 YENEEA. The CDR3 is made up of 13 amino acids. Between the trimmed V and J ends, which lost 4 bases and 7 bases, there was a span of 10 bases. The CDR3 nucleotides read TGTGCCAGCAGCTCCCAGGAAGACGGGGAGCTGTTTTTT. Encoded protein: CASSSQEDGELFF.